Below are 32 T cell receptor beta chains sequenced from a single sample in a study of T cell clonality in common variable immunodeficiency. TCRdb's table, derived via immunoSEQ multiplex PCR, lists solely in-frame clones and lacks some. The data show 40,000 to 65,000 clones, with none appearing a single time. The specimen sequenced was peripheral blood mononuclear cells. The source is a person between 18 and 75 years old in good health.

There are many counts of this clone. The sequenced part of the CDR3 DNA is TGTGCCAGTAGTATTCCCGAACTAGCTCGTGAG. Translation: CASSIPELARE. In full, the CDR3 is CASSIPELAREQFF. The V call is TRBV19, the J call TRBJ2-1; the D gene is possibly TRBD2 (6 bases). Read sequence stops 3 residues before the CDR3 end, and the germline J gene provides the missing end. V was cut by 3 bases and J by 9 bases, with 15 bases left in between. The V gene's germline CDR1 is LNHDA and CDR2 SQIVND (reference sequence). The CDR3 length is 14 residues.

As to this clone: The CDR3 end is not reached by the read, which stops 3 residues before it; the germline J gene fills it in. V is TRBV7-6 and J is TRBJ1-1; 11 bases fit TRBD1. This CDR3 comprises 16 residues. The J segment lost 4 bases and the V segment lost 5 bases, leaving 9 bases of the junction unmatched. Germline V gene data show CDR1 as SGHVS and CDR2 as FNYEAQ. CDR3 DNA, as far as it was read: TGTGCCAGCAGCGGGGAAAAAGGGACAGGGGGCACTGAA. Its protein product is CASSGEKGTGGTE. The CDR3 in its entirety is CASSGEKGTGGTEAFF.

The sample holds many counts of this clone. The sequenced fragment ends 3 residues before the CDR3 boundary, so the rest is inferred from the germline J gene. The chain links TRBV20-1 to TRBJ2-1; 9 bases align to TRBD2. The CDR3 totals 16 residues. Unmatched junction bases numbered 5, after V lost 2 bases and J lost 0 bases. The germline V gene encodes CDR1 DFQATT and CDR2 SNEGSKA (reference sequence). The chain's CDR3 is CSARSSGASSYNEQFF. The part of the CDR3 DNA that was read is TGCAGTGCTAGATCTAGCGGGGCTAGCTCCTACAATGAG.

This clone has ten or more counts. The read is 3 residues too short to cover the CDR3 end, so that end is filled in from the germline J gene. The chain carries TRBV7-8 and TRBJ1-2, with D unresolved. The CDR3 spans 15 residues. The V end was cut by 5 bases, the J end by 4 bases, with 17 bases between. Germline values: CDR1 SGHVS, CDR2 FQNEAQ. The CDR3 protein is CASSAGPLPFYGYTF. Incomplete CDR3 DNA: TGTGCCAGCAGCGCGGGCCCGCTCCCTTTCTATGGC.

This clone showed up many times. The read terminates 3 residues ahead of where the CDR3 ends, so the germline J gene completes it. V usage is TRBV29-1 and J usage is TRBJ1-2; 8 bases agree with TRBD1. In germline, CDR1 is SQVTM, CDR2 ANQGSEA. The CDR3 contains 15 residues. The CDR3 spells CSVEDTGGPFRGYTF. The DNA read from the CDR3 is TGCAGCGTTGAAGATACAGGGGGGCCCTTCCGGGGC.

This clone showed up just a few times. The DNA ends 3 residues before the CDR3 does, and the rest of the CDR3 is filled in from the germline J gene. This chain links TRBV30 with TRBJ2-5; 7 bases line up with TRBD1. After removal of 1 base from V and 3 bases from J, the junction contained 2 bases not matched to a gene. Germline V lookup: CDR1 GTSNPN, CDR2 SVGIG (reference sequence). This CDR3 region has 13 residues. The CDR3 sequence is CAWSAGTEETQYF. CDR3 bases read: TGTGCCTGGAGTGCCGGGACAGAAGAGACC.

The sample holds many counts of this clone. Relative to the germline gene, one junction end is altered; a read error may explain this. The CDR3 end falls 3 residues outside the read, so it is completed with the germline J gene. The chain is built from TRBV20-1 and TRBJ1-5; TRBD1 aligns across 7 bases. The germline V gene has CDR1 DFQATT and CDR2 SNEGSKA (reference sequence). The CDR3 length is 13 residues. The CDR3 DNA, read in part, is TGCAGTGCTGGAGACAGGGAAAATCAGCCC. It codes for CSAGDRENQP. The whole CDR3 protein reads CSAGDRENQPQHF.

This clone was picked up many times. The read ends 3 residues before the CDR3 terminus; that terminus is restored from the germline J gene. The chain recombines TRBV5-1 with TRBJ2-1; TRBD2 matches at 9 bases. The CDR3 is 14 residues long. With V trimmed by 10 bases and J by 6 bases, 11 bases remained unmatched. From germline, CDR1 is SGHRS and CDR2 YFSETQ. The covered CDR3 bases are TGCGCCGGCTCCCCTAGCGGGGACGCCAATGAG. Translating it yields CAGSPSGDANE. The entire CDR3 protein reads CAGSPSGDANEQFF.

There are many counts of this clone. The CDR3 end is not reached by the read, which stops 3 residues before it; the germline J gene fills it in. This rearrangement joins TRBV5-6 to TRBJ2-1; D uncertain. Germline V gene sequence: CDR1 SGHDT, CDR2 YYEEEE. Deletions cut 2 bases from V and 5 bases from J, with 2 bases between. The CDR3 has 11 residues. Partial CDR3 DNA: TGTGCCAGCAGCTTCGACAATGAG. This sequence encodes CASSFDNE. From start to end, the CDR3 is CASSFDNEQFF.

Only a few counts were recorded for this clone. The CDR3 is cut off 3 residues early in the read; its end comes from the germline J gene. V is TRBV6-2 or TRBV6-3 and J is TRBJ1-1; 7 positions match TRBD1. The CDR3 extends over 16 amino acids. The germline CDR1 and CDR2 sequences are MNHEY and SVGEGT. V lost 7 bases and J lost 4; bases outside the gene matches: 15. Partial CDR3 DNA: TGTGCCAGCACCCCTATGGACAGGCCTATGACCACTGAA. This encodes CASTPMDRPMTTE. In full, the CDR3 is CASTPMDRPMTTEAFF.

There are many counts of this clone. The sequence runs out 3 residues before the end of the CDR3; the remainder is reconstructed from the germline J gene. The J gene is TRBJ1-2, the V gene TRBV6-2 or TRBV6-3; no reliable D call. Trimming left V 2 bases short and J 4 bases short, with 2 bases between. The CDR3 extends over 11 amino acids. The germline V gene encodes CDR1 MNHEY and CDR2 SVGEGT. The CDR3 loop reads CASSYLYGYTF. The sequenced CDR3 bases are TGTGCCAGCAGTTACCTCTATGGC.

This clone was detected many times. The CDR3 sequence is CSVPRLGGKEKLFF. CDR3 bases read: TGCAGCGTCCCCAGGTTAGGGGGAAAAGAAAAA. The J gene is TRBJ1-4, the V gene TRBV29-1; D possibly corresponds to TRBD1 (6 bases). The read stops 3 residues short of the end of the CDR3; the missing end is completed from the germline J gene. CDR3 length: 14 amino acids. Germline V gene data show CDR1 as SQVTM and CDR2 as ANQGSEA. V was pared by 6 bases and J by 8 bases, with 19 bases between. Full variable domain (rest looked up from reference TRBV29-1 and TRBJ1-4): SAVISQKPSRDICQRGTSLTIQCQVDSQVTMMFWYRQQPGQSLTLIATANQGSEATYESGFVIDKFPISRPNLTFSTLTVSNMSPEDSSIYLCSVPRLGGKEKLFFGSGTQLSVL.

Ten or more counts support this clone. One end of the junction varies from germline; a read error may be responsible. The CDR3 end falls 3 residues outside the read, so it is completed with the germline J gene. V usage is TRBV4-2 and J usage is TRBJ2-2, with 10 nucleotides matching TRBD2. CDR1 is LGHNA and CDR2 is YNFKEQ in the germline V gene. The CDR3 covers 15 residues. The CDR3 protein is CASSQDTSGAGELFF. The CDR3 bases that were read are TGCGCCAGCAGCCAAGATACTAGCGGGGCCGGGGAG.

Of note for this clone: The read comes to an end 3 residues before the CDR3 does, leaving the germline J gene to fill in the end. The rearrangement joins TRBV7-9 to TRBJ1-6; D gene unclear. Trimming removed 4 bases at V and 7 bases at J, with 5 bases between. The CDR3 has 12 amino acids. CDR1 and CDR2 from the germline V gene are SEHNR and FQNEAQ (reference sequence). The CDR3 bases that were read are TGTGCCAGCAGCTATCCAAATTCACCC. Encoded protein: CASSYPNSP. The CDR3, in full, reads CASSYPNSPLHF.

This clone was counted at least ten times. The read terminates 3 residues before the CDR3 end, so the remaining end is supplied by the germline J gene. The chain combines TRBV6-1 with TRBJ2-1, with TRBD2 matching over 9 bases. The V gene's germline CDR1 is MNHNS and CDR2 SASEGT. J lost 3 bases, V lost 3 bases, and 3 bases had no gene match. The CDR3 sequence is 15 residues long. The covered CDR3 bases are TGTGCCAGCAGTGAGCGGGAGGGAGACTACAATGAG. Translated, it gives CASSEREGDYNE. The entire CDR3 reads CASSEREGDYNEQFF.

As concerns this clone: The CDR3 extends 3 residues past the end of the read, so its final part is completed from the germline J gene. J is TRBJ2-5 and V is TRBV5-8; TRBD2 agrees at 9 bases. The CDR3 has 14 amino acids. J gave up 5 bases and V 4 bases, and 6 bases lay outside the gene matches. Germline V gene data show CDR1 as SGHTS and CDR2 as YDEGEE. CDR3 sequence: CASSRRGTSETQYF. CDR3 DNA, as far as it was read: TGTGCCAGCAGCCGGCGCGGGACTAGCGAGACC.

This clone was seen many times. The missing CDR3 end, 3 residues past where the read stops, is filled in from the germline J gene. V and J are TRBV7-2 and TRBJ1-1; possible D gene TRBD1, 5 bases. Germline V lookup: CDR1 SGHTA, CDR2 FQGNSA. The CDR3 loop spans 12 amino acids. The CDR3 is CASSLAQGSAFF. CDR3 bases read: TGTGCCAGCAGCTTAGCGCAGGGTTCG.

This clone was seen at least ten times. The read is 3 residues too short to cover the CDR3 end, so that end is filled in from the germline J gene. The V gene is TRBV20-1, the J gene TRBJ2-7, with 8 bases that match TRBD2. V trimming: 4 bases; J trimming: 3 bases; junction bases outside the gene matches: 8. The CDR3 totals 14 residues. The germline CDR1 and CDR2 sequences are DFQATT and SNEGSKA (reference sequence). The sequenced part of the CDR3 DNA is TGCAGTGCTACCCGGGGGGGATGGGTCTACGAG. Its translation: CSATRGGWVYE. The full-length CDR3 reads as CSATRGGWVYEQYF.

This clone was detected ten times or more. The CDR3 is cut off 3 residues early in the read; its end comes from the germline J gene. The rearrangement joins TRBV6-2 or TRBV6-3 to TRBJ2-3; possible D gene TRBD2, 5 bases. This CDR3 region has 16 residues. CDR1 MNHEY and CDR2 SVGEGT come from the germline V gene. Partial CDR3 DNA: TGTGCCAGCAGTTCCCTGAGGGCTAGCTCCCGAGAGACG. This translates into CASSSLRASSRET. In full, the CDR3 reads CASSSLRASSRETQYF.

This clone was observed at least ten times. The covered CDR3 bases are TGCAGTGCTCGACTAGCGGGAGGTTATGAG. Translation: CSARLAGGYE. The CDR3 in full is CSARLAGGYEQFF. The chain recombines TRBV20-1 with TRBJ2-1, with TRBD2 matching over 13 bases. The read finishes 3 residues shy of the CDR3 end, and the germline J gene is used to complete it. V dropped 5 bases and J dropped 8; count of bases not matched to a gene: 3. The CDR3 covers 13 residues. Germline V gene lookup returns CDR1 DFQATT and CDR2 SNEGSKA (reference sequence).

Notes on this clone: Read coverage stops 3 residues before the CDR3 terminus; the germline J gene supplies the remainder. The rearrangement joins TRBV7-9 to TRBJ1-2; D gene ambiguous. This CDR3 region has 14 residues. Per germline, CDR1 SEHNR and CDR2 FQNEAQ (reference sequence). CDR3 bases read: TGTGCCAGCAGCTTAGCGCAGACCGACTACGAC. It encodes CASSLAQTDYD. The entire CDR3 protein is CASSLAQTDYDYTF.

The table lists this clone with many counts. Read coverage stops 3 residues before the CDR3 terminus; the germline J gene supplies the remainder. This chain uses TRBV30 with TRBJ2-7; 8 nucleotides agree with TRBD1. The CDR3 loop spans 12 amino acids. Trimming cost V 3 bases and J 6 bases; bases outside gene matches: 4. Germline V gene data show CDR1 as GTSNPN and CDR2 as SVGIG (reference sequence). The CDR3 bases that were read are TGTGCCTGGAGCCCCAGGGGGCGCGAG. This gives the protein CAWSPRGRE. The whole CDR3 protein is CAWSPRGREQYF.

This clone has ten or more counts. The CDR3 end falls 3 residues outside the read, so it is completed with the germline J gene. The J gene is TRBJ2-7, the V gene TRBV2; TRBD2 matches at 13 bases. The CDR3 runs 15 residues. V lost 4 bases, J lost 2 bases, and 2 bases stayed unmatched. Germline V gives CDR1 SNHLY, CDR2 FYNNEI. Partial CDR3 DNA: TGTGCCAGCAGTGCCGGACTAGCGGGAGCCTACGAG. Translated: CASSAGLAGAYE. The whole CDR3 is CASSAGLAGAYEQYF. Full variable domain (outside the CDR3, taken from reference TRBV2 and TRBJ2-7): EPEVTQTPSHQVTQMGQEVILRCVPISNHLYFYWYRQILGQKVEFLVSFYNNEISEKSEIFDDQFSVERPDGSNFTLKIRSTKLEDSAMYFCASSAGLAGAYEQYFGPGTRLTVT.

This clone was seen many times. A junction end diverges from the germline sequence, so it may reflect a read error. The read halts 3 residues ahead of the CDR3 end, with the missing end drawn from the germline J gene. The chain couples TRBV4-2 to TRBJ2-7; 9 nucleotides align to TRBD1. CDR3 length: 16 residues. The germline V gene has CDR1 LGHNA and CDR2 YNFKEQ. CDR3 in amino acids: CASSQDRGTGIDEQYF. Partial CDR3 DNA: TGCGCCAGCAGCCAAGACCGAGGGACAGGGATCGACGAG.

In its sample, this clone was seen many times. The read is 3 residues too short to cover the CDR3 end, so that end is filled in from the germline J gene. The chain couples TRBV11-3 to TRBJ1-4, with unresolved D. Per germline, CDR1 SGHNT and CDR2 YENEEA. The CDR3 length is 15 residues. CDR3 bases read: TGTGCAAGTCGCTTCGGTACCCTGCGTAATGAAAAA. Protein sequence: CASRFGTLRNEK. The CDR3, in full, reads CASRFGTLRNEKLFF.

This clone was seen repeatedly, ten times or more. The CDR3 end is not reached by the read, which stops 3 residues before it; the germline J gene fills it in. The chain uses TRBV29-1 and TRBJ1-1; tentatively, D is TRBD1 (6 bases). The germline V gene has CDR1 SQVTM and CDR2 ANQGSEA. The CDR3 is made up of 14 amino acids. Trimming took 3 bases from V and 2 from J, leaving 13 bases between them. Incomplete CDR3 DNA: TGCAGCGTTGAGTCGACAGGAGCAAACACTGAA. Residues: CSVESTGANTE. The whole CDR3 reads CSVESTGANTEAFF.

This clone was recorded at least ten times. Sequencing ends 3 residues short of the CDR3 end; the germline J gene provides the rest. V and J are TRBV19 and TRBJ2-3; the D gene is possibly TRBD1 (5 bases). V lost 6 bases and J lost 0, with 10 bases in between. There are 14 residues in the CDR3. Germline V gives CDR1 LNHDA, CDR2 SQIVND (reference sequence). Partial CDR3 DNA: TGTGCCAGTAGACAGGCACTTAGCACAGATACG. It specifies CASRQALSTDT. The complete CDR3 reads CASRQALSTDTQYF.

This clone was detected many times. The read gets to within 3 residues of the CDR3 end, and the germline J gene fills in the rest. This sequence joins TRBV6-1 and TRBJ1-1; D unresolved. CDR3 length: 14 amino acids. V shed 3 bases and J shed 4 bases, with 12 bases lying between them. The germline CDR1 and CDR2 sequences are MNHNS and SASEGT. The chain's CDR3 is CASSDQAGATEAFF. The DNA read from the CDR3 is TGTGCCAGCAGTGATCAGGCAGGCGCCACTGAA.

This clone came up a few times. The CDR3 end is not reached by the read, which stops 3 residues before it; the germline J gene fills it in. The chain employs TRBV19 and TRBJ1-2; D unresolved. Germline V gives CDR1 LNHDA, CDR2 SQIVND (reference sequence). The CDR3 has 16 residues. The sequenced CDR3 bases are TGTGCCAGTAGTACCCCAGGACTAGCGGGAGATGTTGAC. Protein sequence: CASSTPGLAGDVD. The entire CDR3 sequence reads CASSTPGLAGDVDYTF.

This clone was seen ten or more times. The read ends 3 residues early relative to the CDR3; the germline J gene fills the gap. V and J are TRBV20-1 and TRBJ2-3, with D unresolved. The CDR3 extends over 12 amino acids. CDR1 and CDR2 (germline): DFQATT, SNEGSKA (reference sequence). V was cut by 1 base and J by 3 bases, with 5 bases left in between. The part of the CDR3 DNA that was read is TGCAGTGCTAGAGGGCAGACAGATACG. Translation: CSARGQTDT. The whole CDR3 reads CSARGQTDTQYF.

This clone was picked up many times. The sequenced fragment ends 3 residues before the CDR3 boundary, so the rest is inferred from the germline J gene. V is TRBV20-1 and J is TRBJ1-6; D gene unclear. The CDR3 length is 15 residues. The V gene's germline CDR1 is DFQATT and CDR2 SNEGSKA (reference sequence). The part of the CDR3 DNA that was read is TGCAGCGCCCCGCCTTCGGGGAGATTGAATTCACCC. It is translated as CSAPPSGRLNSP. The whole CDR3 sequence is CSAPPSGRLNSPLHF.

There are many counts of this clone. The read terminates 3 residues before the CDR3 end, so the remaining end is supplied by the germline J gene. The chain joins TRBV7-2 to TRBJ2-1, with TRBD2 identical over 10 bases. The CDR3 is 17 amino acids. The V gene end was trimmed by 0 bases and the J gene end by 2 bases; junction bases not matched to a gene: 4. Germline V lookup: CDR1 SGHTA, CDR2 FQGNSA. The CDR3 bases that were read are TGTGCCAGCAGCTTAGCTACCAGCGGGGGGGCCTACAATGAG. It translates to CASSLATSGGAYNE. The full CDR3 protein reads CASSLATSGGAYNEQFF.